Listed below are T cell receptor beta chains from one sample, sequenced in a study of Graves' ophthalmopathy and Graves' hyperthyroidism. TCRdb reanalysed the multiplex PCR reads using MiXCR and keeps one entry per CDR3 protein. The table lists fewer than 400,000 distinct CDR3 sequences, about a sixth of them singletons. What was sequenced was peripheral blood. These receptor sequences come from a young woman with Graves' ophthalmopathy. Each CDR3 is given with its conserved first and last residue. D genes are given only for firm matches. Clone sizes are given selectively: once, few, many, or a class where the clone is expanded.

d_call	v_call	clone_size	j_call	cdr3_aa	cdr3_nt
-	TRBV3-1	many	TRBJ1-1	CASSQDRRTEAFF	TGTGCCAGCAGCCAAGATCGGCGGACTGAAGCTTTCTTT
TRBD1	TRBV6-2/TRBV6-3	many	TRBJ1-1	CATAGGGHTEAFF	TGTGCCACTGCAGGAGGGGGCCACACTGAAGCTTTCTTT
-	TRBV11-2	many	TRBJ2-7	CASAQGVSSEQYF	TGTGCCAGTGCCCAAGGGGTGTCTAGCGAGCAGTACTTC
-	TRBV12-3/TRBV12-4	many	TRBJ2-7	CASSSLGAGEQYF	TGTGCCAGCAGTTCCCTAGGGGCGGGGGAGCAGTACTTC
TRBD2	TRBV6-2/TRBV6-3	-	TRBJ2-7	CASSFTSVWTYEQYF	TGTGCCAGCAGTTTCACTAGCGTCTGGACCTACGAGCAGTACTTC
TRBD2	TRBV12-3/TRBV12-4	many	TRBJ2-5	CASTLDLGGLAEETQYF	TGTGCCAGCACCTTGGACCTAGGGGGACTAGCGGAGGAGACCCAGTACTTC
TRBD1	TRBV6-1	-	TRBJ1-5	CASRGTGGRAQHF	TGTGCCAGCAGGGGGACAGGAGGTCGCGCCCAGCATTTT
-	TRBV6-5	many	TRBJ1-5	CATGGRGSNQPQHF	TGTGCCACTGGCGGACGGGGTAGCAATCAGCCCCAGCATTTT
-	TRBV27	many	TRBJ1-1	CASRGGTYTEAFF	TGTGCCAGCAGAGGGGGGACTTACACTGAAGCTTTCTTT
-	TRBV12-3/TRBV12-4	many	TRBJ1-1	CASSPEGNTEALF	TGTGCCAGCAGTCCAGAGGGGAACACTGAAGCTCTCTTT
-	TRBV6-2/TRBV6-3	many	TRBJ1-5	CASRRYTNSNQPQHF	TGTGCCAGCAGAAGATATACCAACAGCAATCAGCCCCAGCATTTT
-	TRBV6-5	-	TRBJ1-5	CASSFLETNQPQHF	TGTGCCAGCAGTTTTTTAGAGACCAATCAGCCCCAGCATTTT
TRBD1	TRBV6-2/TRBV6-3	-	TRBJ2-7	CASSQPGQGWLEQYF	TGTGCCAGCAGTCAGCCGGGACAGGGGTGGCTCGAGCAGTACTTC
-	TRBV19	once	TRBJ1-5	CASSIAGLQPQHF	TGTGCCAGTAGTATCGCAGGGCTACAGCCCCAGCATTTT
TRBD2	TRBV28	many	TRBJ2-5	CASSRLAGETQYF	TGTGCCAGCAGCAGACTAGCGGGGGAGACCCAGTACTTC
-	TRBV4-2	many	TRBJ1-6	CASSQTLGQRVSPLHF	TGTGCCAGCAGCCAAACTTTAGGACAGCGAGTTTCACCCCTCCACTTT
-	TRBV20-1	many	TRBJ1-5	CSAIWGAGNQPQHF	TGCAGTGCTATTTGGGGGGCCGGGAATCAGCCCCAGCATTTT